The text below deals with one TCR beta chain. Antigen unknown. The PCR contained 60 Vbeta and 13 Jbeta primers. Clones were read by immunoSEQ multiplex PCR, and TCRdb kept only the in-frame ones, dropping some. The sample carries 140,000 to 150,000 clones, about four fifths recorded once. The data originate from a study of cytomegalovirus exposure and HLA in healthy donors. V dropped 4 bases and J dropped 3; count of bases not matched to a gene: 4. In germline, CDR1 is SGDLS, CDR2 YYNGEE. The CDR3 consists of 15 residues. Study conclusions and caveats: Rarity held for most TCR sequences, but there were some public TCRs that occurred in many donors. Exclusion as indistinguishable affected some V segments, including TRBV6-2 and TRBV6-3.

The chain recombines TRBV9 with TRBJ1-6; 7 bases are shared with TRBD1. The origin of this receptor is a woman in her forties in good health and CMV-seropositive. The sequencing sample was made of PBMCs. This chain's CDR3 is CASSSRDSYNSPLHF. CDR3 bases: TGTGCCAGCAGCAGCAGGGACAGCTATAATTCACCCCTCCACTTT.